This passage covers 27 T cell receptor beta chains from one sample sequenced in a study of blood T cells in healthy people across ages. Combining a sample-barcoded 5' primer with a J-beta primer mix, a second PCR ran for roughly 6 to 12 cycles. In TCRdb, the 5' RACE reads were re-called with MiXCR into one record per CDR3 protein. The sample gives 700,000 to 900,000 distinct CDR3 sequences, roughly 25% of which show up once; over 2.5% is in the top ten. The same sample was also used in a study of T cells of mothers and their children.

The sample consisted of blood. The receptors were sampled from a boy aged 5-17 years in good health.

The CDR3: CASSLSGGPYVDYGYTF. DNA for the CDR3: TGTGCCAGCAGTTTATCTGGGGGGCCCTACGTCGACTATGGCTACACCTTC. V and J are TRBV27 and TRBJ1-2; perhaps TRBD1 as D (6 bases). Trimming shortened V by 0 bases and J by 3 bases, and 17 bases separated the two germline ends. The V gene's germline CDR1 is MNHEY and CDR2 SMNVEV (reference sequence). This CDR3 spans 17 amino acids.

This clonotype appeared a few times. The chain recombines TRBV12-3 or TRBV12-4 with TRBJ2-5, with 10 bases identical to TRBD2. CDR3 size: 16 residues. With V trimmed by 5 bases and J by 5 bases, 11 bases remained unmatched. The CDR3 reads CASSPGSGGASETQYF. In DNA form, the CDR3 reads TGTGCCAGCAGTCCCGGAAGCGGGGGGGCCTCCGAGACCCAGTACTTC.

CDR3 protein: CAMGQPSQEEKLFF. CDR3 DNA sequence: TGTGCCATGGGCCAGCCATCCCAGGAGGAAAAACTGTTTTTT. This chain uses TRBV30 with TRBJ1-4; D remains ambiguous. Trimming left V 8 bases short and J 8 bases short, with 21 bases between. Germline assignment: CDR1 GTSNPN and CDR2 SVGIG (reference sequence). CDR3 length: 14 amino acids.

V gene TRBV6-6 combines with J gene TRBJ2-5; TRBD1 matches at 8 bases. The J call is uncertain, as TRBJ2-7 better fits the DNA end. Germline values: CDR1 MNHNY, CDR2 SVGAGI (reference sequence). The CDR3 is 14 amino acids. The DNA for the CDR3 is TGTGCCAGCAGTCTCACAGGGGGAGACTACGAGCAGTACTTC. Amino acids: CASSLTGGDYEQYF.

A remark on this clonotype: A read error may account for a junction end that differs from germline. The rearrangement uses TRBV6-5 and TRBJ2-5; 8 bases are a match to TRBD1. This CDR3 is 15 amino acids long. Per the germline V gene, CDR1 is MNHEY and CDR2 is SVGAGI. This CDR3 reads CVSSYPTGGGETQYF. DNA of the CDR3: TGTGTCAGCAGTTACCCCACAGGGGGTGGAGAGACCCAGTACTTC.

The sample holds many counts of this clonotype. This chain links TRBV30 with TRBJ1-2; TRBD1 matches at 10 bases. V dropped 3 bases and J dropped 6; count of bases not matched to a gene: 1. This CDR3 has 12 amino acids. CDR1 and CDR2 (germline): GTSNPN, SVGIG (reference sequence). CDR3 sequence: CAWRGQGHGYTF. Written as DNA, the CDR3 is TGTGCCTGGAGGGGACAGGGGCATGGCTACACCTTC.

The chain uses TRBV7-2 and TRBJ1-2; D gene unclear. The ends were cut back, 5 bases at V and 2 bases at J, with 12 bases in the middle. The V gene's germline CDR1 is SGHTA and CDR2 FQGNSA. This CDR3 region has 14 residues. DNA of the CDR3: TGTGCCAGCAGCCCATCGCAGGCAAACTATGGCTACACCTTC. It translates to CASSPSQANYGYTF.

This chain links TRBV11-2 with TRBJ2-3, with 12 bases matching TRBD2. CDR3 length: 16 amino acids. Germline V CDR1 and CDR2: SGHAT, FQNNGV. Losses at the gene ends were 4 bases for V and 1 base for J; bases not matched to a gene: 3. CDR3 amino acids: CASSSWTSGGTDTQYF. DNA of the CDR3: TGTGCCAGCAGCTCCTGGACTAGCGGGGGCACAGATACGCAGTATTTT.

This clonotype was counted a few times. The rearrangement joins TRBV5-1 to TRBJ2-3; D perhaps matches TRBD2 (6 bases). The CDR3 spans 15 residues. Trimming left V 4 bases short and J 2 bases short, with 14 bases between. The germline V gene has CDR1 SGHRS and CDR2 YFSETQ. The CDR3 nucleotides are TGCGCCAGCAGCCCCCGGGACTCCCTCACAGATACGCAGTATTTT. Translating gives CASSPRDSLTDTQYF. Together with reference TRBV5-1 and TRBJ2-3, the CDR3 gives the full variable domain: KAGVTQTPRYLIKTRGQQVTLSCSPISGHRSVSWYQQTPGQGLQFLFEYFSETQRNKGNFPGRFSGRQFSNSRSEMNVSTLELGDSALYLCASSPRDSLTDTQYFGPGTRLTVL.

This chain connects TRBV20-1 to TRBJ2-3; D gene uncertain. CDR1 is DFQATT and CDR2 is SNEGSKA in the germline V gene (reference sequence). V gave up 5 bases and J gave up 2 bases, with 11 bases separating them. This CDR3 spans 13 amino acids. The CDR3 nucleotides are TGCAGTGCTGGAGTTGGGAACACAGATACGCAGTATTTT. Its translation: CSAGVGNTDTQYF.

The rearrangement links TRBV20-1 to TRBJ2-3; D possibly corresponds to TRBD2 (6 bases). Trimming removed 5 bases from V and 11 bases from J, with 17 bases in between. The CDR3 is 12 amino acids. CDR1 DFQATT and CDR2 SNEGSKA come from the germline V gene (reference sequence). CDR3 sequence: CSAQLGGSGQYF. As DNA, the CDR3 is TGCAGTGCTCAGTTAGGAGGGAGCGGGCAGTATTTT.

The rearrangement links TRBV3-1 to TRBJ2-5; possible D gene TRBD1, 6 bases. Trimming left V 6 bases short and J 12 bases short, with 11 bases between. The CDR3 has 10 residues. In germline, CDR1 is LGHDT, CDR2 YNNKEL (reference sequence). The CDR3 here is CASSGGREYF. As DNA, the CDR3 is TGTGCCAGCAGTGGGGGCCGTGAGTACTTC.

The rearrangement uses TRBV7-9 and TRBJ1-2; 12 nucleotides match TRBD1. The CDR3 is 15 residues long. CDR1 is SEHNR and CDR2 is FQNEAQ in the germline V gene (reference sequence). After removal of 4 bases from V and 8 bases from J, the junction contained 8 bases not matched to a gene. CDR3 loop: CASSSGDRGRGGYTF. As DNA, the CDR3 is TGTGCCAGCAGCTCCGGGGACAGGGGGCGCGGAGGCTACACCTTC.

This clonotype was seen more than once but under ten times. The chain carries TRBV6-4 and TRBJ1-1; TRBD1 might be the D (6 bases). Trimming shortened V by 6 bases and J by 1 base, and 9 bases separated the two germline ends. Germline V gives CDR1 MRHNA, CDR2 SNTAGT. The CDR3 has 13 amino acids. The CDR3 DNA reads as TGTGCCAGCAGGGTGACAGGGAACACTGAAGCTTTCTTT. This gives the protein CASRVTGNTEAFF.

The chain combines TRBV10-3 with TRBJ1-3; possible D gene TRBD1, 5 bases. Per the germline V gene, CDR1 is ENHRY and CDR2 is SYGVKD. Trimming took 7 bases from V and 0 from J, leaving 7 bases between them. This CDR3 contains 13 residues. The CDR3 DNA is TGTGCCATCATGGGGGACTCTGGAAACACCATATATTTT. This sequence encodes CAIMGDSGNTIYF.

This sequence joins TRBV12-3 or TRBV12-4 and TRBJ2-5, with a possible D match to TRBD1 (6 bases). The V end lost 3 bases, the J end lost 3 bases, and 14 bases lay between the germline ends. The CDR3 has 15 amino acids. The CDR3 sequence: CASSLGAGVEETQYF. Here the CDR3 DNA reads TGTGCCAGCAGTTTGGGGGCAGGGGTCGAAGAGACCCAGTACTTC.

This chain uses TRBV28 with TRBJ2-5; 8 nucleotides agree with TRBD1. The J call is uncertain, as TRBJ2-7 better fits the DNA end. Germline CDR1 reads MDHEN; CDR2 reads SYDVKM. CDR3 length: 15 amino acids. CDR3 bases: TGTGCCAGCAGCACCGGACAGGGCTTAATCCACGAGCAGTACTTC. Amino acid sequence: CASSTGQGLIHEQYF.

The J gene is TRBJ2-1, the V gene TRBV24-1, with D tentatively TRBD2 (6 bases). The CDR3 is made up of 12 amino acids. The V gene lost 8 bases and the J gene lost 9 bases, with 13 bases spanning the gap. CDR1 is KGHDR, CDR2 SFDVKD, per germline. The chain's CDR3 is CATMGPGSEQFF. The CDR3 DNA reads as TGTGCCACCATGGGACCCGGGAGTGAGCAGTTCTTC.

This clonotype was detected only a few times. The chain links TRBV20-1 to TRBJ2-7, with D tentatively TRBD1 (6 bases). The germline V gene has CDR1 DFQATT and CDR2 SNEGSKA (reference sequence). V lost 4 bases to trimming and J lost 1 base, with 14 bases between them. The CDR3 covers 14 residues. For the CDR3, the DNA is TGCAGTGCTACAGACAGGACATCATCCTACGAGCAGTACTTC. Translating gives CSATDRTSSYEQYF.

This clonotype was observed a handful of times. The chain joins TRBV15 to TRBJ2-7; D perhaps matches TRBD1 (6 bases). The CDR3 sequence is 16 residues long. Germline V gives CDR1 LNHNV, CDR2 YYDKDF (reference sequence). V was trimmed by 6 bases and J by 1 base, leaving 19 bases between them. CDR3 nucleotides: TGTGCCACCAGTGGGGGAGTTATTACAGGGTCCTACGAGCAGTACTTC. The encoded protein is CATSGGVITGSYEQYF.

This clonotype has more than one count but fewer than ten. This rearrangement joins TRBV29-1 to TRBJ2-5; D may match TRBD1 or TRBD2 (5 bases each). The CDR3 length is 13 residues. Trimming cost V 6 bases and J 5 bases, with 16 bases left between them. CDR1 is SQVTM and CDR2 is ANQGSEA in the germline V gene. The CDR3 loop is CSVERGSGETQYF. The CDR3, as DNA: TGCAGCGTCGAACGGGGCTCAGGGGAGACCCAGTACTTC.

This clonotype appeared a few times. The V gene is TRBV4-1, the J gene TRBJ2-7, with 7 bases lining up with TRBD2. CDR1 and CDR2 from the germline V gene are MGHRA and YSYEKL. CDR3 length equals 15 residues. Trimming removed 4 bases from V and 3 bases from J; junction bases left unmatched: 9. DNA for the CDR3: TGCGCCAGCAGCCTAGAGAGCGGGACCTACTACGAGCAGTACTTC. Protein sequence: CASSLESGTYYEQYF.

V usage is TRBV7-3 and J usage is TRBJ2-6; D perhaps matches TRBD2 (6 bases). Germline V CDR1 and CDR2: SGHTA, FQGTGA. Trimming stripped 5 bases from V and 0 bases from J, with 8 bases between. This CDR3 is 15 amino acids long. The CDR3 bases are TGTGCCAGCAGCCGGGAGAGCTCTGGGGCCAACGTCCTGACTTTC. Translated: CASSRESSGANVLTF.

This clonotype was counted a single time. The chain uses TRBV20-1 and TRBJ2-1; the D gene is possibly TRBD2 (5 bases). Germline V gene lookup returns CDR1 DFQATT and CDR2 SNEGSKA (reference sequence). The CDR3 is made up of 17 amino acids. V was trimmed by 0 bases and J by 5 bases, leaving 20 bases between them. CDR3 protein: CSAREINLYSGNNEQFF. CDR3 in DNA: TGCAGTGCTAGAGAGATAAATCTATACAGCGGAAACAATGAGCAGTTCTTC.

Turning to this clonotype: Sequence at one end of the junction differs from germline and may be a read error. This chain joins TRBV12-3 or TRBV12-4 and TRBJ2-3, with TRBD2 as a possible D gene (5 bases). This CDR3 has 14 residues. CDR3 in DNA: TGTGCTAGCACCCGGACTTCTAGCACAGATACGCAGTATTTT. Translation: CASTRTSSTDTQYF.

As for this clonotype: Its ends do not fully match the called genes, so a read error is possible. The chain employs TRBV20-1 and TRBJ2-4; D might be TRBD1 (6 bases). Germline assignment: CDR1 DFQATT and CDR2 SNEGSKA (reference sequence). The CDR3 has 14 amino acids. The CDR3, as DNA: TGCAGTGCTTCAGGGGTGTGGGCCAAAAGCATTCAGTACTTC. Translated: CSASGVWAKSIQYF.

This clonotype was seen a few times. This chain joins TRBV12-3 or TRBV12-4 and TRBJ2-1; no reliable D call. The germline V and J ends were trimmed by 6 bases and 0 bases, with 12 bases remaining between them. The CDR3 extends over 15 amino acids. The CDR3 nucleotides are TGTGCCAGCAGCCTCCGTGAGAGCTCCTACAATGAGCAGTTCTTC. Amino acid sequence: CASSLRESSYNEQFF.